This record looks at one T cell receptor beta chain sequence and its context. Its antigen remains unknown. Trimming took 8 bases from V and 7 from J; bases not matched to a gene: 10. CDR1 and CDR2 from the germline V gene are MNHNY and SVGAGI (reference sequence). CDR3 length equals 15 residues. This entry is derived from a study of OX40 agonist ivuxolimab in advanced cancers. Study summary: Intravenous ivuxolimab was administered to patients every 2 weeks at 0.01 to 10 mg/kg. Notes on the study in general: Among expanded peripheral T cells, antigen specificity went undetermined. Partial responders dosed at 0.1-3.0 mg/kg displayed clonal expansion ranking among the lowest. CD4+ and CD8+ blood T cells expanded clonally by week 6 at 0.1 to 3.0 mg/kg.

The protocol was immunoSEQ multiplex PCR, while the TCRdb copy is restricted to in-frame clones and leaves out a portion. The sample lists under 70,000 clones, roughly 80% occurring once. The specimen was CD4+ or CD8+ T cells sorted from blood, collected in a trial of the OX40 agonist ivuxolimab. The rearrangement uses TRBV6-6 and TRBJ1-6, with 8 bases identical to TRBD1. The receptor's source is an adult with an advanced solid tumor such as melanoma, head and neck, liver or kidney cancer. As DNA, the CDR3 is TGTGCCAGCTCCCAAGTCACAGGGGGAAATTCACCCCTCCACTTT. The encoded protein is CASSQVTGGNSPLHF.